The TCR beta chain described here comes from a study of neurological immune-mediated disorders. Study-wide points: Sharing of CDR3 amino acid sequences among expanded clones across subjects was absent, suggesting private repertoires in all groups. HTLV-1-associated myelopathy displayed the greatest TCR clonal expansion, and multiple sclerosis exhibited the smallest, lower than that of healthy controls.

This clonotype has a count of ten or more. What it recognizes is unknown. Germline CDR1 and CDR2: SGHRS and YFSETQ. CDR3 size: 16 residues. V was clipped by 3 bases and J by 5 bases; unmatched bases: 13. TCRdb redid the calling of the 5' RACE reads with MiXCR, one entry per CDR3 protein. Of fewer than 75,000 distinct CDR3 sequences listed, nearly 3.5% are singletons. Sequenced material: PBMCs. The chain combines TRBV5-1 with TRBJ2-5; 7 nucleotides align to TRBD1. The source of this sequence is a man between 35 and 55 years old with multiple sclerosis. The CDR3 is CASSSTGFRKGETQYF. The CDR3 coding sequence is TGCGCCAGCAGCTCGACAGGGTTCAGGAAAGGGGAGACCCAGTACTTC.